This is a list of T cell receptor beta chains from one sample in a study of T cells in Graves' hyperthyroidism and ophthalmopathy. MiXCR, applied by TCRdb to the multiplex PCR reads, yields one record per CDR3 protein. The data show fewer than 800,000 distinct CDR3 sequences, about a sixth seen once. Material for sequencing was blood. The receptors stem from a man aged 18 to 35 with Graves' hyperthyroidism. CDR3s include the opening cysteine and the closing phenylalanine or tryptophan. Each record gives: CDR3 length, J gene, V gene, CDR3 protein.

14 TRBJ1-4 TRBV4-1 CASGNRGSNEKLFF
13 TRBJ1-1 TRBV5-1 CASSLGWNTEAFF
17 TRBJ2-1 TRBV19 CASSPGQGRLSYNEQFF
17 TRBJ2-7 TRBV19 CASSILGGRGGKNEQYF
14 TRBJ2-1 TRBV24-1 CATSDFGGGEEQFF
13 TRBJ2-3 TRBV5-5 CAGEKAGADTQYF
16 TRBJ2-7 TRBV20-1 CGARDGRLGLAGEQYF
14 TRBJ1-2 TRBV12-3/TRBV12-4 CASTLEGSNYGYTF
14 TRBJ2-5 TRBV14 CASSHWTGDETQYF
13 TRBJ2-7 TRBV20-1 CSANPGTGDEQYF
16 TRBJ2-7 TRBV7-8 CASSQFNLAGAPEQYF
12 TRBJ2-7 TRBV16 CASSQGFNGQYF
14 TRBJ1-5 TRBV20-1 CSARTGGDAQPQHF
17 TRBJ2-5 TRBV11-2 CASSLDPLAGVGETQYF
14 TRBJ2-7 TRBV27 CASKGVGGPGEQYF
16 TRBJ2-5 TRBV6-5 CASRVLAGVSQETQYF
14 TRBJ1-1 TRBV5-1 CASSLSQQGIEAFF
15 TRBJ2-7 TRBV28 CASTMGTGGTYEQYF
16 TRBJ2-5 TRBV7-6 CASSSGASVVSETQYF
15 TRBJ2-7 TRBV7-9 CASSPSPGQIYEQYF
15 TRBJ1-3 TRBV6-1 CASRRTIATGNTIYF
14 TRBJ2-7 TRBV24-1 CATRDAQGTYEQYF
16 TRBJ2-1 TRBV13 CASSRMRFSTGNEQFF
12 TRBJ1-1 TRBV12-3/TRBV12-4 CASSFPKGEAFF
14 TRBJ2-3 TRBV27 CASKPSLGPDTQYF
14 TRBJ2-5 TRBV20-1 CSAREGGGQETQYF
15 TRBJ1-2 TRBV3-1 CASSPAQGNWYGYTF
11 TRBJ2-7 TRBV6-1 CASRTAGEQYF
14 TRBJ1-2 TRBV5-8 CASSFQVAQGGYTF
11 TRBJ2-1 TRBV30 CAWSFTSVQFF
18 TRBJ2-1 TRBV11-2 CASSYLAGGLRSYNEQFF
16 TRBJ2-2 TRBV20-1 CSARDLAGGQVGELFF
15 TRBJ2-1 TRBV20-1 CSALLAGVSYNEQFF
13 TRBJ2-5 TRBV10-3 CAIRGTAQETQYF
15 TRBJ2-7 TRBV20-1 CSAMGRQALTYEQYF
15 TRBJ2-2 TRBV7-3 CASSLYSFNTGELFF
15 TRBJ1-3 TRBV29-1 CSVAMRIASGNTIYF
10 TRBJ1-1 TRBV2 CASSGGPPIF
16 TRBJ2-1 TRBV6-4 CASGALGGSPYNEQFF
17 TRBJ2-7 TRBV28 CASSLWSGSAFSYEQYF
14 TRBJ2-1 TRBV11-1 CASSLDLSRNEQFF